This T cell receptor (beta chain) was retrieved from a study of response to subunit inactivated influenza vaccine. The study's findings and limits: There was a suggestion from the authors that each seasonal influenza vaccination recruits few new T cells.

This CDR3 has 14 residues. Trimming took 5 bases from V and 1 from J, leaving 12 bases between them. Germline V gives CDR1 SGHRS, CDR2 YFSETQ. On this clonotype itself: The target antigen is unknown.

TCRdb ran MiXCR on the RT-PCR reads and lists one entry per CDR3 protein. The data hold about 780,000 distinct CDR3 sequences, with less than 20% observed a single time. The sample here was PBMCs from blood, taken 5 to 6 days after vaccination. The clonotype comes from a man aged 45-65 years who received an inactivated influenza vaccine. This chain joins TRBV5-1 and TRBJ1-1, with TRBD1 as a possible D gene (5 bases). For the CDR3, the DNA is TGCGCCAGCAGATTACAGGCGTCGAACACTGAAGCTTTCTTT. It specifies CASRLQASNTEAFF.